The TCR beta chain under discussion was sequenced for a study of CD8 T cells in ankylosing spondylitis. This clonotype was seen repeatedly, ten times or more. The CDR3 runs 13 residues. The V and J ends lost 5 bases and 4 bases respectively, with 6 bases between them. The germline V gene encodes CDR1 SGHTA and CDR2 FQGTGA. From the 5' RACE reads, TCRdb called clonotypes with MiXCR, one entry per CDR3 protein. The data contain roughly 120,000 distinct CDR3 sequences, roughly 15% of them singletons. The genes are TRBV7-3 and TRBJ1-6; D is unresolved. The clonotype originates from a female donor with ankylosing spondylitis or in good health (not recorded which). The specimen was blood, either unsorted or a sorted T cell fraction (not recorded which). The CDR3 spells CASSLFYNSPLHF. CDR3 DNA sequence: TGTGCCAGCAGCCTATTTTATAATTCACCCCTCCACTTT.